The rows below give T cell receptor beta chains drawn from one sample of a study of blood T cell repertoires in COVID-19. Produced via immunoSEQ multiplex PCR; TCRdb's table is partial and in-frame only. In the table there are roughly 70,000 clones, 80% to 95% of which are singletons. Sample: peripheral blood. Source of these receptors: a man in his fifties or sixties with COVID-19, enrolled during active disease. Both conserved end residues are part of each CDR3.

j_gene	v_gene	CDR3aa
TRBJ1-1	TRBV6-1	CASSDRTGNTEAFF
TRBJ2-7	TRBV14	CASSPGLAGRSSYEQYF
TRBJ1-2	TRBV7-3	CASSSGQGAGYTF
TRBJ1-1	TRBV4-1	CASSQAKNTEAFF
TRBJ2-5	TRBV9	CASSMLAGGETQYF
TRBJ2-5	TRBV5-1	CASSFTGLGETQYF
TRBJ2-3	TRBV7-9	CASSLRIGGKDTQYF
TRBJ2-1	TRBV9	CASSVGLAGGYNEQFF
TRBJ2-1	TRBV7-9	CATAGTSGRDEQFF
TRBJ1-2	TRBV11-2	CASSPGTGGVRGYTF
TRBJ2-7	TRBV6-2/TRBV6-3	CASSSQAAYEQYF
TRBJ2-7	TRBV19	CASSTPGTGLTEQYF
TRBJ2-7	TRBV6-5	CASSLTWTGGYEQYF
TRBJ2-3	TRBV6-4	CASSESGNTDTQYF
TRBJ1-1	TRBV7-9	CASSPSTGGLTAEAFF
TRBJ2-7	TRBV10-3	CAIAGTGDEQYF
TRBJ1-2	TRBV11-2	CASSYPGDTYGYTF
TRBJ1-6	TRBV7-2	CASSLEGGVFSPLHF
TRBJ2-3	TRBV3-1/TRBV3-2	CASSQVPSGYPTDTQYF
TRBJ1-2	TRBV7-2	CASSSDFGYTF
TRBJ1-5	TRBV27	CASSELTDSNQPQHF
TRBJ2-1	TRBV19	CASSIAGGLNEQFF
TRBJ2-1	TRBV5-4	CASSLPGDNEQFF
TRBJ2-7	TRBV9	CASSVVGSGNGYEQYF
TRBJ1-3	TRBV9	CASSATVSGNTIYF
TRBJ2-5	TRBV5-8	CASSLGTGVRETQYF
TRBJ2-5	TRBV9	CASSPQGQQETQYF
TRBJ2-6	TRBV18	CASSLGAAGANVLTF
TRBJ2-2	TRBV5-4	CASSLTSGSRTGELFF
TRBJ1-2	TRBV11-1	CASSTDSFYGYTF
TRBJ2-1	TRBV29-1	CSGGPGGYNEQFF
TRBJ1-6	TRBV19	CASSITDTRSSYNSPLHF
TRBJ2-1	TRBV27	CASSLMAGSYNEQFF
TRBJ2-5	TRBV6-5	CASKPGGAETQYF
TRBJ2-7	TRBV6-5	CATGHDPGYEQYF
TRBJ2-2	TRBV19	CASTLIGGQDTGELFF
TRBJ2-1	TRBV18	CASSPPIGQGNEQFF
TRBJ1-1	TRBV18	CASSKPWVAGRVEAFF
TRBJ1-1	TRBV19	CASRDRGSSEAFF
TRBJ1-6	TRBV2	CASSEWPGQKNSPLHF
TRBJ2-3	TRBV7-9	CATQAASTDTQYF
TRBJ2-3	TRBV6-5	CASSMQGDTQYF
TRBJ2-3	TRBV4-3	CASSPSWVAGSDTQYF
TRBJ1-6	TRBV7-8	CASSSDRGSSPLHF
TRBJ2-1	TRBV12-5	CASGFGQVNEQFF
TRBJ2-3	TRBV4-3	CASSQETGADGSDTQYF
TRBJ1-2	TRBV10-3	CAIRRTGGRGGYTF
TRBJ2-3	TRBV10-3	CAIIAQDRGTDTQYF
TRBJ2-7	TRBV28	CASSVRLADSYEQYF